The 22 T cell receptor beta chains below were found in one sample sequenced in a study of blood T cells in healthy people across ages. For the second PCR, which ran for roughly 6 to 12 cycles, a sample-barcoded 5' primer and a J-beta primer mix were used. TCRdb reprocessed the 5' RACE reads with MiXCR, giving one entry per CDR3 protein. The sample holds about 1,400,000 distinct CDR3 sequences, 42% seen once. What was sequenced was blood. All receptors derive from a woman younger than 35 in good health.

This clonotype was seen repeatedly, ten times or more. The J gene is TRBJ2-3, the V gene TRBV12-3 or TRBV12-4; D possibly corresponds to TRBD2 (5 bases). V was trimmed by 8 bases and J by 2 bases, leaving 14 bases between them. The CDR3 is 14 amino acids. The CDR3 region is CASVLDLHTDTQYF. The CDR3 nucleotides read TGTGCCAGCGTCCTGGACTTACACACAGATACGCAGTATTTT.

In this sample, this clonotype turned up a few times. The rearrangement links TRBV7-2 to TRBJ2-5; 10 bases align to TRBD2. The germline CDR1 and CDR2 sequences are SGHTA and FQGNSA. The CDR3 length is 16 residues. After removal of 1 base from V and 2 bases from J, the junction contained 4 bases not matched to a gene. CDR3: CASSLEVAGGQETQYF. CDR3 bases: TGTGCCAGCAGCTTAGAGGTAGCGGGGGGACAAGAGACCCAGTACTTC.

This rearrangement joins TRBV5-1 to TRBJ2-3; the match to TRBD2 covers 10 bases. Per germline, CDR1 SGHRS and CDR2 YFSETQ. This CDR3 contains 18 residues. The trim removed 3 bases at V and 1 base at J, leaving 11 bases unmatched. CDR3 amino acids: CASSWISGRSGGTDTQYF. As DNA, the CDR3 is TGCGCCAGCAGCTGGATTAGCGGGAGGTCTGGTGGCACAGATACGCAGTATTTT.

This sequence joins TRBV5-6 and TRBJ1-1; TRBD1 matches 7 bases. V lost 0 bases to trimming and J lost 1 base; unmatched junction nucleotides: 18. The CDR3 is 20 amino acids. Germline V gene data show CDR1 as SGHDT and CDR2 as YYEEEE. CDR3 bases: TGTGCCAGCAGCTTGGGGCCCGCGTTTCTTTACAGGGGCCCGAACACTGAAGCTTTCTTT. It yields the protein CASSLGPAFLYRGPNTEAFF. The whole variable domain, remainder taken from reference TRBV5-6 and TRBJ1-1, is DAGVTQSPTHLIKTRGQQVTLRCSPKSGHDTVSWYQQALGQGPQFIFQYYEEEERQRGNFPDRFSGHQFPNYSSELNVNALLLGDSALYLCASSLGPAFLYRGPNTEAFFGQGTRLTVV.

The V and J genes are TRBV5-1 and TRBJ1-2; no reliable D call. The CDR3 spans 14 residues. Trimming took 2 bases from V and 7 from J, leaving 15 bases between them. Germline V gives CDR1 SGHRS, CDR2 YFSETQ. CDR3 sequence reads: CASSFSGNDPGYTF. The CDR3 DNA follows: TGCGCCAGCAGCTTTTCCGGCAATGACCCTGGCTACACCTTC. Filled out from reference TRBV5-1 and TRBJ1-2, the complete variable domain reads KAGVTQTPRYLIKTRGQQVTLSCSPISGHRSVSWYQQTPGQGLQFLFEYFSETQRNKGNFPGRFSGRQFSNSRSEMNVSTLELGDSALYLCASSFSGNDPGYTFGSGTRLTVV.

This clonotype was observed a few times. The V gene is TRBV20-1, the J gene TRBJ2-5, with 11 bases matching TRBD2. With V trimmed by 0 bases and J by 2 bases, 11 bases remained unmatched. CDR1 and CDR2 (germline): DFQATT, SNEGSKA (reference sequence). The CDR3 runs 18 residues. CDR3 region: CSARDPLAGGRVQETQYF. For the CDR3, the DNA is TGCAGTGCTAGAGATCCCCTAGCGGGAGGACGGGTACAAGAGACCCAGTACTTC.

This rearrangement joins TRBV12-3 or TRBV12-4 to TRBJ2-1; weak D call: TRBD2 (6 bases). CDR3 size: 16 residues. Trimming cost V 2 bases and J 0 bases, with 11 bases left between them. CDR3 loop: CASSLTPGSSYNEQFF. The CDR3 DNA follows: TGTGCCAGCAGTTTAACCCCCGGGAGCTCCTACAATGAGCAGTTCTTC.

A few counts support this clonotype. The chain couples TRBV12-3 or TRBV12-4 to TRBJ2-3, with TRBD2 identical over 8 bases. V shed 1 base and J 1 base; nucleotides not matched to a gene: 7. The CDR3 has 17 residues. For the CDR3, the DNA is TGTGCCAGCAGTTTAGGCCCGGGACTAGGCGGCACAGATACGCAGTATTTT. This codes for CASSLGPGLGGTDTQYF.

The V and J genes are TRBV6-1 and TRBJ1-1; D ambiguous. Germline V CDR1 and CDR2: MNHNS, SASEGT. The CDR3 is 14 residues long. V lost 5 bases and J lost 0, with 10 bases in between. The DNA for the CDR3 is TGTGCCAGCAGTCGCCGGGAAATGAACACTGAAGCTTTCTTT. Its protein is CASSRREMNTEAFF.

The chain links TRBV29-1 to TRBJ1-2; a weak D match, TRBD1 (5 bases). The CDR3 sequence is 16 residues long. Germline lookup yields CDR1 SQVTM and CDR2 ANQGSEA. V lost 0 bases and J lost 2, with 16 bases in between. The CDR3 protein is CSVEDRTSGANYGYTF. The CDR3 DNA follows: TGCAGCGTTGAAGACAGGACCTCCGGGGCCAACTATGGCTACACCTTC.

The CDR3 DNA sequence: TGTGCCAGCAGGAATCGAGACAATGAGCAGTTCTTC. Amino acids: CASRNRDNEQFF. The V gene is TRBV3-1, the J gene TRBJ2-1; D is ambiguous. V lost 6 bases and J lost 5, with 8 bases in between. Germline CDR1 is LGHDT and CDR2 is YNNKEL (reference sequence). The CDR3 totals 12 residues.

This clonotype was observed a few times. CDR3 coding DNA: TGCGCCAGCAGCCAAGATCAGTTGGAGGGGGCGGACTATGGCTACACCTTC. This sequence encodes CASSQDQLEGADYGYTF. This rearrangement joins TRBV4-1 to TRBJ1-2; 7 bases are shared with TRBD1. Germline V gives CDR1 MGHRA, CDR2 YSYEKL. The J segment lost 3 bases and the V segment lost 0 bases, leaving 10 bases of the junction unmatched. The CDR3 runs to 17 residues.

The chain recombines TRBV7-2 with TRBJ2-2; 8 bases map to TRBD1. The CDR3 covers 15 residues. The junction had 11 bases not matched to a gene; V was cut back by 6 bases and J by 8 bases. Germline CDR1 reads SGHTA; CDR2 reads FQGNSA. The CDR3 DNA follows: TGTGCCAGCAGTTTCACCCCAGGGGGCTCAGGGGAGCTGTTTTTT. Protein product: CASSFTPGGSGELFF.

The CDR3 sequence is CASGAGGQPQHF. Here the CDR3 DNA reads TGTGCCAGCGGGGCCGGGGGTCAGCCCCAGCATTTT. The rearrangement links TRBV6-5 to TRBJ1-5, with D possibly matching TRBD1 (5 bases). The CDR3 is 12 amino acids. CDR1 is MNHEY, CDR2 SVGAGI, per germline. V lost 8 bases and J 6 bases, leaving 11 bases between the germline ends.

The chain recombines TRBV18 with TRBJ2-1; D is ambiguous. With 0 bases removed from V and 5 bases from J, the gap between germline ends came to 5 bases. The germline V gene encodes CDR1 KGHSH and CDR2 LQKENI. The CDR3 sequence is 13 residues long. This CDR3 is CASSPPVHNEQFF. The CDR3, as DNA: TGTGCCAGCTCACCACCGGTCCACAATGAGCAGTTCTTC.

The V call is TRBV20-1, the J call TRBJ1-5; D not resolved. The CDR3 extends over 16 amino acids. Looked up from germline, CDR1 is DFQATT and CDR2 is SNEGSKA (reference sequence). The V end lost 1 base, the J end lost 0 bases, and 13 bases lay between the germline ends. The CDR3 region has the DNA TGCAGTGCTAGAGTAGGTTCGGGGTATAGCAATCAGCCCCAGCATTTT. Amino acid sequence: CSARVGSGYSNQPQHF.

This chain connects TRBV20-1 to TRBJ2-7, with TRBD1 matching over 9 bases. V shed 3 bases and J 2 bases; nucleotides not matched to a gene: 5. Germline V CDR1 and CDR2: DFQATT, SNEGSKA (reference sequence). The CDR3 has 14 residues. Written as DNA, the CDR3 is TGCAGTGCTAGGGACAGGGGCTTTACCTACGAGCAGTACTTC. This translates into CSARDRGFTYEQYF.

V is TRBV29-1 and J is TRBJ2-7; 7 bases are shared with TRBD1. The CDR3 is made up of 12 amino acids. CDR1 SQVTM and CDR2 ANQGSEA come from the germline V gene. The ends lost 6 bases at V and 3 bases at J; junction bases unmatched: 5. DNA of the CDR3: TGCAGCGTAAGGGACAGCAACTACGAGCAGTACTTC. It codes for CSVRDSNYEQYF.

This clonotype turned up a few times. The chain joins TRBV3-1 to TRBJ1-5; 8 bases match TRBD1. The CDR3 is made up of 14 amino acids. Germline-derived CDR1 and CDR2 are LGHDT and YNNKEL (reference sequence). V shed 2 bases, J shed 5 bases, and the junction held 2 bases outside the gene matches. CDR3 in DNA: TGTGCCAGCAGCCAATCAGGGGGCGATCAGCCCCAGCATTTT. Encoded protein: CASSQSGGDQPQHF.

The chain uses TRBV7-9 and TRBJ2-3, with 12 bases matching TRBD2. The V segment lost 4 bases and the J segment 2 bases; nucleotides outside the gene matches: 4. Germline CDR1 and CDR2: SEHNR and FQNEAQ (reference sequence). The CDR3 is 16 residues long. DNA of the CDR3: TGTGCCAGCAGCTACCGGACTAGCGGGATCACAGATACGCAGTATTTT. It specifies CASSYRTSGITDTQYF.

This chain joins TRBV12-5 and TRBJ1-3; TRBD1 is a possible D gene (5 bases). This CDR3 is built from 16 residues. Trimming removed 1 base at V and 4 bases at J, with 14 bases between. The germline CDR1 and CDR2 sequences are LGHNT and FRNRAP. CDR3 in DNA: TGTGCTAGTGGTTTGGGTTCCGGGGCCCGAGGAAACACCATATATTTT. Protein: CASGLGSGARGNTIYF.

This clonotype was observed a few times. V is TRBV4-1 and J is TRBJ2-1; D gene uncertain. The CDR3 extends over 16 amino acids. V dropped 1 base and J dropped 0 bases, with 10 bases sitting between them. Germline V gene data show CDR1 as MGHRA and CDR2 as YSYEKL. The CDR3 protein is CASSQALGRSYNEQFF. The CDR3 region has the DNA TGCGCCAGCAGCCAAGCGCTCGGTCGCTCCTACAATGAGCAGTTCTTC.